What follows describes a single TCR beta chain. What it recognizes is unknown. CDR1 and CDR2 from the germline V gene are KGHDR and SFDVKD. V dropped 6 bases and J dropped 4; count of bases not matched to a gene: 14. The CDR3 length is 18 residues. These data belong to a study of T-cell memory formation after mild COVID-19. Study-level points and caveats: Mainly in CM and EM were contracting CD4+ clones; CD8+ were in EMRA. Detection of some responders pre-infection suggested pre-existing cross-reactive memory T cells participated. While clones contracting from day 15 to 85 were balanced between CD4 and CD8, later expanders leaned CD4+.

One entry per CDR3 protein results from TCRdb running MiXCR on the 5' RACE reads. Of about 350,000 distinct CDR3 sequences detected, 25% to 30% appear once; the ten largest clones hold about 13%. The V gene is TRBV24-1, the J gene TRBJ2-6, with 7 bases fitting TRBD2. Source material: PBMCs or a T cell subset sorted from them (not recorded which). The TCR was taken from an adult woman who had mild COVID-19 (a few samples of this study predate the infection). Cell type and time point are not known. The DNA for the CDR3 is TGTGCCACCAGTTCTCGCGGGAGCCACTTGGGAGGGGCCAACGTCCTGACTTTC. Translation: CATSSRGSHLGGANVLTF.